This T cell receptor beta chain was sequenced during a study of T-cell reconstitution after alpha-beta-depleted transplantation in children. The study, taken as a whole, reports: Surviving recipient cells, namely T cells and thymic progenitors, were the source of high day-60 TCRbeta diversity in some patients. There were reportedly several hundred expanded graft clones from which alpha-beta T cells came about two months after transplant.

Trimming stripped 2 bases from V and 4 bases from J, with 17 bases between. The CDR3 is made up of 16 amino acids. In germline, CDR1 is DFQATT, CDR2 SNEGSKA (reference sequence). Preparation of the TCRbeta library used unique molecular identifiers. TCRdb used MiXCR to reprocess the PCR reads, holding one entry per CDR3 protein. The data contain under 850,000 distinct CDR3 sequences, about an eighth of them singletons. This clonotype has at least ten counts. Its antigen is as yet unknown. This sample comprised PBMCs, obtained before TCRalphabeta/CD19-depleted stem cell transplant. The clonotype originates from a girl aged 2 to 10 with congenital amegakaryocytic thrombocytopenia, due to receive a stem cell transplant. V gene TRBV20-1 combines with J gene TRBJ2-2; the D is unclear. The CDR3 region has the DNA TGCAGTGCTAGAAAACAGCTAATGGATAGCACCGGGGAGCTGTTTTTT. This codes for CSARKQLMDSTGELFF.